The T cell receptor (beta chain) under discussion was sequenced for a study of T cell clusters in autoimmune cytopenias. CDR3 length: 12 amino acids. Germline V gene lookup returns CDR1 SGHTA and CDR2 FQGNSA. TRB was amplified by touch-down multiplex PCR, primer pools A and B combined. TCRdb derives one entry per CDR3 protein from the multiplex PCR reads, leaving out DNA. The listing records around 7,800 distinct CDR3 sequences. Tens of thousands of genome equivalents of blood DNA were amplified for TRB. The material sequenced was peripheral blood. J is TRBJ2-1 and V is TRBV7-2. The clonotype comes from a human donor with an autoimmune cytopenia or autoimmune hepatitis (not recorded which). CDR3 sequence: CASSLVGNEQFF.